This TCR beta chain originates from a study of radiotherapy plus CTLA-4 blockade in lung cancer. Study as a whole: Across the patients, objective responses occurred in about 19%, and disease control in roughly 30%.

Generated by immunoSEQ multiplex PCR, the TCRdb table keeps only in-frame clones and is missing some. Of 85,000 to 90,000 clones in the sample, around nine tenths were seen once. The CDR3 covers 13 residues. Per germline, CDR1 MNHEY and CDR2 SMNVEV (reference sequence). V was pared by 0 bases and J by 4 bases, with 6 bases between. The TCR comes from a human donor with non-small cell lung cancer that progressed on radiotherapy plus ipilimumab. This sequence joins TRBV27 and TRBJ1-2; no definite D call. Here the sequenced sample was peripheral blood, taken from a patient treated with radiotherapy plus ipilimumab. For the CDR3, the DNA is TGTGCCAGCAGTTTATCAGCAGCCTATGGCTACACCTTC. It is translated as CASSLSAAYGYTF.